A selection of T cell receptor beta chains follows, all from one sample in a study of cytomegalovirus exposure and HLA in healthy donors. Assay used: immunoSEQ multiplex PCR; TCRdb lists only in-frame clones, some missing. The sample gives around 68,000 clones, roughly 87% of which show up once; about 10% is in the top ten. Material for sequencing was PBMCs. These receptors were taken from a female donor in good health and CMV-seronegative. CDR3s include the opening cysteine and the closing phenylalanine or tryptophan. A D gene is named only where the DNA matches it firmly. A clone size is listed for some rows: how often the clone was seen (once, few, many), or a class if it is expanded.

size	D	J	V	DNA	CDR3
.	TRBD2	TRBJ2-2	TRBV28	TGTGCCAGCACCCACAGCGGGAGTGGTGGCGGGGAGCTGTTTTTT	CASTHSGSGGGELFF
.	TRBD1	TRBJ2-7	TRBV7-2	TGTGCCAGCAGCTTGCTCACAGGGGCCGAGCAGTACTTC	CASSLLTGAEQYF
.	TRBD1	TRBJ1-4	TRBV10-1	TGCGCCGCCCCAGGGGGTGTATCTAATGAAAAACTGTTTTTT	CAAPGGVSNEKLFF
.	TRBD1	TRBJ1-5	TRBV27	TGTGCCAGCAGCTCGGGACAGGGGTACCAGCCCCAGCATTTT	CASSSGQGYQPQHF
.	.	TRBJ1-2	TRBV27	TGTGCCAGCAGTTTAAAAGGGAGCGGCTACACCTTC	CASSLKGSGYTF
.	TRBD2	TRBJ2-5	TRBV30	TGTGCCTGGAGTCTCGGCGGGGGGGGACAAGAGACCCAGTACTTC	CAWSLGGGGQETQYF
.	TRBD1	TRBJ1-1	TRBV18	TGTGCCAGCTCACCCGGGACAGGGGGCGCGAACACTGAAGCTTTCTTT	CASSPGTGGANTEAFF
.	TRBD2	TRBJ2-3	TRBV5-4	TGTGCCAGCAGCCGGGGCGGGGGTAGCGGGAGTCCAGATACGCAGTATTTT	CASSRGGGSGSPDTQYF
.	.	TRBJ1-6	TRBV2	TGTGCCAGCAAGACAGGCTTGAGCTCCTATAATTCACCCCTCCACTTT	CASKTGLSSYNSPLHF
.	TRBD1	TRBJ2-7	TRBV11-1	TGTGCCAGCAGCAAAACCGGGACAGGGAACTACGAGCAGTACTTC	CASSKTGTGNYEQYF
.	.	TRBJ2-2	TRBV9	TGTGCCAGCAGCGTAGCTGGACAGAACACCGGGGAGCTGTTTTTT	CASSVAGQNTGELFF
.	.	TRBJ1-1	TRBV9	TGTGCCAGCAGCTCCTCTGGGGCAAATGAAGCTTTCTTT	CASSSSGANEAFF
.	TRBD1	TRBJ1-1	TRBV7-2	TGTGCCAGCAGCTTTCGGACAGGGGGCACTGAAGCTTTCTTT	CASSFRTGGTEAFF
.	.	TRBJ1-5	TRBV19	TGTGCCAGTAGTCTCCAGGGTGGTCAGCCCCAGCATTTT	CASSLQGGQPQHF
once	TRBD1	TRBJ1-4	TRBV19	TGTGCCAGTAGCCTGGACACAGGGGGGGGTAGTGAAAAACTGTTTTTT	CASSLDTGGGSEKLFF
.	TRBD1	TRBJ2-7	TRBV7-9	TGTGCCAGCAGCATCCGGGACAGGGGTGAATACGAGCAGTACTTC	CASSIRDRGEYEQYF
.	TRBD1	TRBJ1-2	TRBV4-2	TGTGCCAGCAGTCCGTTACAGGGGAGTAGTGATGGCTACACCTTC	CASSPLQGSSDGYTF
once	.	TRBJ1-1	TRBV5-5	TGTGCCAGCATGACACAGTCGGACACTGAAGCTTTCTTT	CASMTQSDTEAFF
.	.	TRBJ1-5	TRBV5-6	TGTGCCAGCAGCTTAAGAGACCGTGGCAGGGTTGGCAATCAGCCCCAGCATTTT	CASSLRDRGRVGNQPQHF
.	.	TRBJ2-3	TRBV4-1	TGCGCCAGCAGCCCAGGGGCAGATACGCAGTATTTT	CASSPGADTQYF
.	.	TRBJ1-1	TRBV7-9	TGTGCCAGCAGCTTTGAGGCTGAAGCTTTCTTT	CASSFEAEAFF
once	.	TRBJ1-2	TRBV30	TGTGCCTGGTTAGCATATGGCTACACCTTC	CAWLAYGYTF
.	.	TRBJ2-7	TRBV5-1	TGCGCCAGCAGCTTGGCTAGCAATTACAGCTCCTACGAGCAGTACTTC	CASSLASNYSSYEQYF
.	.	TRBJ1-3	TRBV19	TGTGCCAGTAGCCCTCACATCGGAAACACCATATATTTT	CASSPHIGNTIYF
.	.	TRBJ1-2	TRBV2	TGTGCCAGCACAGGGTGGGGCTATGGCTACACCTTC	CASTGWGYGYTF
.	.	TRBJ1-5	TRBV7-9	TGTGCCAGCAGCTTAGGCAGGGATCAGCCCCAGCATTTT	CASSLGRDQPQHF
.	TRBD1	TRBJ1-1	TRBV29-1	TGCAGCGTTGGGAGGGACAGGGGAGAAGCTTTCTTT	CSVGRDRGEAFF
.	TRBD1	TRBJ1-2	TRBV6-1	TGTGCCATAAATACCGGGACAGGGGGCGGCTATGGCTACACCTTC	CAINTGTGGGYGYTF
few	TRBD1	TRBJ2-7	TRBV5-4	TGTGCCTGGGGACGACAGGGGGGCGACGAGCAGTACTTC	CAWGRQGGDEQYF
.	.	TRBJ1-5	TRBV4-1	TGCGCCAGCAGCCTCGCCCCGATCAGGGGTCGGAATCAGCCCCAGCATTTT	CASSLAPIRGRNQPQHF
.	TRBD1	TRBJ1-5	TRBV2	TGTGCCAGCAGCCCGGGACAGGGCGCTCAGCCCCAGCATTTT	CASSPGQGAQPQHF
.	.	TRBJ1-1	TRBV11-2	TGTGCCAGCAGCTCGACAGACGGGACTGAAGCTTTCTTT	CASSSTDGTEAFF
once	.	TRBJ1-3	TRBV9	TGTGCCAGCAGCGTAACTGGTAACTCTGGAAACACCATATATTTT	CASSVTGNSGNTIYF
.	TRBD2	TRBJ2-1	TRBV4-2	TGTGCCAGCAGCCAAGATCGGGCTAGCGGGATCCTCACCCTTTACAATGAGCAGTTCTTC	CASSQDRASGILTLYNEQFF
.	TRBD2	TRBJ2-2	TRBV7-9	TGTGCCAGCAGCTTTTCGCTAGCGGGGGTCTACACCGGGGAGCTGTTTTTT	CASSFSLAGVYTGELFF
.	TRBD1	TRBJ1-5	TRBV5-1	TGCGCCAGCAGCTTGGCCGGGACAGGGAATCAGCCCCAGCATTTT	CASSLAGTGNQPQHF
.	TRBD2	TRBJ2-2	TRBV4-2	TGTGCCAGCAGCCAGTTAGCGGGGACGAACACCGGGGAGCTGTTTTTT	CASSQLAGTNTGELFF
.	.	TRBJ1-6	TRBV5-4	TGTGCCAGCAGCCCCAGAGGGGGTGGGGGCGGGAATTCACCCCTCCACTTT	CASSPRGGGGGNSPLHF
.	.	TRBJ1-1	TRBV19	TGTGCCAGTACCGCGGGAACAGGGAGGGCGGACACTGAAGCTTTCTTT	CASTAGTGRADTEAFF
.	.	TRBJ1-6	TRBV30	TGTGCCTGGAGTGTCGGATCAGGGTATGATAATTCACCCCTCCACTTT	CAWSVGSGYDNSPLHF
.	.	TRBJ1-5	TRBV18	TGTGCCAGCTCACCACTATCAGGGAATAGCAATCAGCCCCAGCATTTT	CASSPLSGNSNQPQHF
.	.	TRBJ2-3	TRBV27	TGTGCCAGCAGCGACGACAGCTCTAGCACAGATACGCAGTATTTT	CASSDDSSSTDTQYF
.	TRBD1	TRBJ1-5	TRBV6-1	TGTGCCAGCAGTGGTGGGACAGGGGGCGCGGAGCCCCAGCATTTT	CASSGGTGGAEPQHF
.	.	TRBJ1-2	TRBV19	TGTGCCAGTAGTATAGGGACAGAATATGGCTACACCTTC	CASSIGTEYGYTF
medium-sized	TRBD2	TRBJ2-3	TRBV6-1	TGTGCCAGCAGTGGACTAGCGGGGGGGCCAGATACGCAGTATTTT	CASSGLAGGPDTQYF
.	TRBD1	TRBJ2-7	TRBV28	TGTGCCAGCAGTTTAGAGAACAGGGGCTCCTACGAGCAGTACTTC	CASSLENRGSYEQYF